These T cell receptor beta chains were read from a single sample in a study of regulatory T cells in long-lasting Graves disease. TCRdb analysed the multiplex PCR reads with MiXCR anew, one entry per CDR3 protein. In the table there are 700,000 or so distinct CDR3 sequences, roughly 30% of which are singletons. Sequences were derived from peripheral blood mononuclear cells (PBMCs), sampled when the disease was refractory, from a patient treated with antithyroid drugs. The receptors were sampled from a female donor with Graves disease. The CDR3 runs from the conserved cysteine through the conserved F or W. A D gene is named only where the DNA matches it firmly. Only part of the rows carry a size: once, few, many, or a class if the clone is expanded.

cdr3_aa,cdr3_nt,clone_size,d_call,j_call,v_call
CASGTAQLLALHF,TGTGCCAGCGGGACCGCTCAACTGTTGGCCCTCCACTTT,NA,NA,TRBJ1-6,TRBV28
CASRDRNLYGYTF,TGTGCCAGCCGAGACAGGAACCTCTATGGCTACACCTTC,many,NA,TRBJ1-2,TRBV12-3/TRBV12-4
CSAFEGPGGRGGILVSYEQYF,TGCAGCGCCTTTGAGGGGCCAGGGGGACGGGGTGGTATACTCGTCTCCTACGAGCAGTACTTC,many,TRBD1,TRBJ2-7,TRBV29-1
CASRPGQLQETQYF,TGTGCCAGCAGGCCGGGACAGTTACAAGAGACCCAGTACTTC,many,TRBD1,TRBJ2-5,TRBV2
CASIDHTGLPNTEAFF,TGTGCCAGCATTGACCACACGGGTCTACCTAACACTGAAGCTTTCTTT,many,NA,TRBJ1-1,TRBV2
CSVASTSAGPSSYEQYF,TGCAGCGTTGCCTCGACCTCAGCGGGCCCTAGCTCCTACGAGCAGTACTTC,NA,NA,TRBJ2-7,TRBV29-1
CASSGQDIASQPQHF,TGTGCCAGTAGTGGACAGGACATAGCAAGTCAGCCCCAGCATTTT,few,TRBD1,TRBJ1-5,TRBV19
CASSDSGTGGAGTEAFF,TGTGCCAGCAGTGACTCCGGGACAGGGGGCGCGGGTACTGAAGCTTTCTTT,NA,TRBD1,TRBJ1-1,TRBV6-1
CASSRPQDNQPQHF,TGTGCCAGCAGTCGACCACAGGACAATCAGCCCCAGCATTTT,NA,NA,TRBJ1-5,TRBV12-3/TRBV12-4
CASSPRQGQSNYGYTF,TGCGCCAGCAGCCCAAGACAGGGGCAATCTAACTATGGCTACACCTTC,few,TRBD1,TRBJ1-2,TRBV5-1